The 12 T cell receptor beta chains below were found in one sample sequenced in a study of Graves' ophthalmopathy and Graves' hyperthyroidism. RNA transcripts yielded amplified TCR beta CDR3 regions. HTBI primers were employed in first-round RT-PCR, then a second-round multiplex PCR followed. TCRdb independently ran MiXCR on the multiplex PCR reads; one entry per CDR3 protein. The sample holds just over 400,000 distinct CDR3 sequences, 20% to 25% seen once. Sequenced input: peripheral blood. The receptors stem from a woman under 30 with stable Graves' hyperthyroidism.

This clonotype was seen a handful of times. This chain uses TRBV30 with TRBJ1-4, with TRBD1 identical over 10 bases. With V trimmed by 6 bases and J by 10 bases, 8 bases remained unmatched. The CDR3 has 13 residues. The germline gives CDR1 GTSNPN, CDR2 SVGIG (reference sequence). CDR3 sequence: CACVGTGDRKLFF. The CDR3 nucleotides are TGTGCCTGCGTAGGGACAGGGGACCGAAAACTGTTTTTT.

The chain links TRBV15 to TRBJ2-7, with D perhaps TRBD2 (5 bases). This CDR3 comprises 13 residues. Trimming shortened V by 3 bases and J by 5 bases, and 11 bases separated the two germline ends. Per germline, CDR1 LNHNV and CDR2 YYDKDF (reference sequence). The CDR3 sequence is CATSSGGLDEQYF. In DNA, the CDR3 is TGTGCCACCAGCAGCGGCGGACTCGACGAGCAGTACTTC.

This clonotype was detected ten times or more. This sequence joins TRBV6-1 and TRBJ1-1; 9 bases align to TRBD1. Germline V gives CDR1 MNHNS, CDR2 SASEGT. The CDR3 has 15 residues. J gave up 0 bases and V 6 bases, and 5 bases lay outside the gene matches. The CDR3 loop is CASSRDRDLNTEAFF. The CDR3 DNA reads TGTGCCAGCAGCCGGGACAGGGACTTGAACACTGAAGCTTTCTTT.

As regards this clonotype: An end of the junction differs from the germline gene, which may be a read error. This chain joins TRBV19 and TRBJ2-5; 10 positions agree with TRBD2. This CDR3 spans 14 amino acids. Germline CDR1 is LNHDA and CDR2 is SQIVND (reference sequence). In DNA form, the CDR3 reads TGTGCCAGTAGTCTAGCGGGAGCGGGAGAGACCAAGTACTTC. Its translation is CASSLAGAGETKYF.

Regarding this clonotype: This could be a read error, since a much larger clone is one nucleotide away. This likely comes from a read error, as the CDR3 has no conserved phenylalanine or tryptophan at its end. The V gene is TRBV5-5, the J gene TRBJ1-2; no definite D call. V was pared by 6 bases and J by 2 bases, with 17 bases between. Per germline, CDR1 SGHKS and CDR2 YYEKEE (reference sequence). This CDR3 is built from 15 residues. CDR3 DNA sequence: TGTGCCAGCATTAATCAGGCCAGGCAGAACTATGGCTACACCTAC. This codes for CASINQARQNYGYTY.

The sample holds many counts of this clonotype. The rearrangement uses TRBV4-2 and TRBJ2-2; 8 bases align to TRBD2. The CDR3 covers 16 residues. The germline gives CDR1 LGHNA, CDR2 YNFKEQ. J gave up 4 bases and V 1 base, and 5 bases lay outside the gene matches. CDR3 sequence (DNA): TGTGCCAGCAGCCAAGGTCCGGGAGGGTCCACCGGGGAGCTGTTTTTT. Amino acid sequence: CASSQGPGGSTGELFF.

This clonotype was picked up a small number of times. This chain links TRBV6-1 with TRBJ2-2, with D tentatively TRBD1 (5 bases). In germline, CDR1 is MNHNS, CDR2 SASEGT. Trimming shortened V by 3 bases and J by 4 bases, and 9 bases separated the two germline ends. CDR3 length: 14 amino acids. Here the CDR3 DNA reads TGTGCCAGCAGTGACAGGGCCTTCACCGGGGAGCTGTTTTTT. Residues: CASSDRAFTGELFF.

This clonotype has only a few counts. A much larger clone differs by one base, so this may be a read error. V usage is TRBV14 and J usage is TRBJ1-1, with D uncertain. The CDR3 has 15 amino acids. V lost 5 bases to trimming and J lost 4 bases, with 17 bases between them. The V gene's germline CDR1 is SGHDN and CDR2 FVKESK. This CDR3 reads CASSKGGSLSTEAFF. The CDR3 bases are TGTGCCAGCAGCAAAGGAGGCAGCCTGAGCACTGAAGCTTTCTTT.

This clonotype was detected many times. The chain couples TRBV12-3 or TRBV12-4 to TRBJ1-2; TRBD1 aligns across 7 bases. The V and J ends lost 8 bases and 0 bases, in that order; junction bases with no gene match: 9. This CDR3 contains 15 residues. The CDR3 DNA follows: TGTGCCAGCCTCTGGACAGGAAATACTAACTATGGCTACACCTTC. Translation: CASLWTGNTNYGYTF.

This clonotype was recorded at least ten times. The V and J genes are TRBV20-1 and TRBJ1-1; the match to TRBD1 covers 7 bases. CDR1 is DFQATT and CDR2 is SNEGSKA in the germline V gene (reference sequence). The CDR3 is made up of 16 amino acids. The V segment lost 1 base and the J segment 10 bases; nucleotides outside the gene matches: 18. The CDR3 coding sequence is TGCAGTGCTAGAGGGGATCCGACCTCAGGGGGATCGGGAGCTTTCTTT. Translating it yields CSARGDPTSGGSGAFF.

This clonotype was picked up many times. The V gene is TRBV30, the J gene TRBJ2-7, with 9 bases fitting TRBD1. This CDR3 is 13 amino acids long. V lost 0 bases, J lost 6 bases, and 3 bases stayed unmatched. The germline CDR1 and CDR2 sequences are GTSNPN and SVGIG (reference sequence). The CDR3 protein is CAWSVTGGGEQYF. CDR3 nucleotides: TGTGCCTGGAGTGTAACAGGGGGCGGCGAGCAGTACTTC.

Details on this clonotype: Compared with germline, one end of the junction differs, possibly owing to a read error. The chain recombines TRBV28 with TRBJ2-7; no firm D call. The CDR3 is 15 amino acids. Germline-derived CDR1 and CDR2 are MDHEN and SYDVKM. CDR3 in DNA: TGTGCCAGCAGTTTAGTGGCAGGTAGCTCCTACGATCAGTACTTC. Translating gives CASSLVAGSSYDQYF.